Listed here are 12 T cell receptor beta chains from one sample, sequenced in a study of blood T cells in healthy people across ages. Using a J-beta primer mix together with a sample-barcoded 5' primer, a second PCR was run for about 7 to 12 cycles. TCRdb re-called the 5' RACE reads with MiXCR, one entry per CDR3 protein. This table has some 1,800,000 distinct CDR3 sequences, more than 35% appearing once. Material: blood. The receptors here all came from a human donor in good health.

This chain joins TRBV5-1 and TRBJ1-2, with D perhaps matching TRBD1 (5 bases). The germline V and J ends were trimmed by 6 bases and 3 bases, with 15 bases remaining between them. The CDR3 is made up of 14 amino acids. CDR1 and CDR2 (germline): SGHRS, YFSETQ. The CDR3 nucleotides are TGCGCCAGCACCTCCATCCCGACAGACTATGGCTACACCTTC. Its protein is CASTSIPTDYGYTF.

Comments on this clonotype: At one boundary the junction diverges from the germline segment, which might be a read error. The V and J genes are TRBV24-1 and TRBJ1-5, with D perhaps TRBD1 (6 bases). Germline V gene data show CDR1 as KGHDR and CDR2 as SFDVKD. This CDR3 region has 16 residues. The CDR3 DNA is TGTGCCACTAGTGATTGGACAGAGTATAGCAATCAGCCCCAGCATTTT. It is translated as CATSDWTEYSNQPQHF.

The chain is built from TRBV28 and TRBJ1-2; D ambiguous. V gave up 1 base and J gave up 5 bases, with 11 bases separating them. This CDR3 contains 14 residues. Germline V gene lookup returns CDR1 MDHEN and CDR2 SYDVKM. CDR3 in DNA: TGTGCCAGCAGTTTATTGACCAAGGAATATGGCTACACCTTC. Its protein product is CASSLLTKEYGYTF.

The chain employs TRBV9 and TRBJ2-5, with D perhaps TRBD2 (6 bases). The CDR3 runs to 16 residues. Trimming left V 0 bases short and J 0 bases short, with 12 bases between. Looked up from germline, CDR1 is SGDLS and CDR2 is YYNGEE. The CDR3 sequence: CASSVARGLNQETQYF. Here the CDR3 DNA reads TGTGCCAGCAGCGTAGCTCGGGGACTGAACCAAGAGACCCAGTACTTC.

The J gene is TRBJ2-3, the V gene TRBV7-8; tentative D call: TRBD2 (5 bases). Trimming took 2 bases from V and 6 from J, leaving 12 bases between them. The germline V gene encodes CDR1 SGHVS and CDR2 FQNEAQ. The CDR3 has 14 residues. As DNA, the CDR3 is TGTGCCAGCAGCTTACAAGCTAGCATCGATACGCAGTATTTT. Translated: CASSLQASIDTQYF. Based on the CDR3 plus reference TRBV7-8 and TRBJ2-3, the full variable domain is GAGVSQSPRYKVAKRGQDVALRCDPISGHVSLFWYQQALGQGPEFLTYFQNEAQLDKSGLPSDRFFAERPEGSVSTLKIQRTQQEDSAVYLCASSLQASIDTQYFGPGTRLTVL.

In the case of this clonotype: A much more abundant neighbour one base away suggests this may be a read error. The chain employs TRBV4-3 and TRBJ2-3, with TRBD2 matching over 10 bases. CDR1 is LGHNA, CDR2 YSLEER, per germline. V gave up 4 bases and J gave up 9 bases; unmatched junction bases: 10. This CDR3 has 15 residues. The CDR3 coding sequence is TGCGCCAGCAGCCGAGGGACTAGCGCCCGCACCACGCAGTATTTT. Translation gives CASSRGTSARTTQYF.

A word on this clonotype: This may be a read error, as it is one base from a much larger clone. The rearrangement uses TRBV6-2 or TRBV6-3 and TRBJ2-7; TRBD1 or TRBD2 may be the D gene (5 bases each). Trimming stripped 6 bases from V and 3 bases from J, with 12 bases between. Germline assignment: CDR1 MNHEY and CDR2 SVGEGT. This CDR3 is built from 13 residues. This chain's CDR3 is CASSRTRGYEQYF. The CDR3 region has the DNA TGTGCCAGCAGCCGGACACGGGGCTACGAGCAGTACTTC.

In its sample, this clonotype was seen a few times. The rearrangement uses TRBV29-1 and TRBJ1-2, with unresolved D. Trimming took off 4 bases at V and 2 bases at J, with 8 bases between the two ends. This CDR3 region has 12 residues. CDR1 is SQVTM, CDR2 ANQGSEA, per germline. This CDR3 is CSVGLGNYGYTF. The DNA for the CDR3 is TGCAGCGTTGGCCTTGGGAACTATGGCTACACCTTC.

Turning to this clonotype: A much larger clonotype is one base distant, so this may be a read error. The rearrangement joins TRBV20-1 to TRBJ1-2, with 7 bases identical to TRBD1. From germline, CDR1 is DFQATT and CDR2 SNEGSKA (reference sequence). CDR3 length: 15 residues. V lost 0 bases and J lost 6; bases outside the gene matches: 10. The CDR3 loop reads CSAREMRFGTDGYTF. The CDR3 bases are TGCAGTGCTAGAGAAATGAGATTTGGGACAGATGGCTACACCTTC.

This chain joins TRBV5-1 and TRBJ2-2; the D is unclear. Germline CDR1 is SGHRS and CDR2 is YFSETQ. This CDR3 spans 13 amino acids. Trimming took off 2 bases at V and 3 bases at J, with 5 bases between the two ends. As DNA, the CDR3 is TGCGCCAGCAGCTTCGTCCACACCGGGGAGCTGTTTTTT. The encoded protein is CASSFVHTGELFF.

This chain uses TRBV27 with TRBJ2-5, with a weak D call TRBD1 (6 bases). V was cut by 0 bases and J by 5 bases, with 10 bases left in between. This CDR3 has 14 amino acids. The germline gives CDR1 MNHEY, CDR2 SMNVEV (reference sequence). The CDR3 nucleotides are TGTGCCAGCAGTTTATCGGGACAAGTGGAGACCCAGTACTTC. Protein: CASSLSGQVETQYF.

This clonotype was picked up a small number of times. The CDR3 DNA reads as TGTGCCAGCAAGGGGCCAGCACCGAATTCACCCCTCCACTTT. Protein product: CASKGPAPNSPLHF. The chain uses TRBV2 and TRBJ1-6; D possibly corresponds to TRBD1 (5 bases). With 7 bases removed from V and 7 bases from J, the gap between germline ends came to 14 bases. The length of the CDR3 is 14 residues. Germline V CDR1 and CDR2: SNHLY, FYNNEI.